Presented here are 18 T cell receptor beta chains from one specimen sequenced in a study of blood T cell repertoires in COVID-19. TCRdb's copy holds only in-frame clones and misses some; the assay was immunoSEQ multiplex PCR. The table lists fewer than 250,000 clones, roughly four fifths of them singletons, with 9.5% to 15% in the top ten. The sample taken for sequencing was peripheral blood. The receptor set was obtained from a woman in her thirties or forties with acute or convalescent COVID-19.

The chain employs TRBV10-3 and TRBJ2-5; D unresolved. CDR1 is ENHRY and CDR2 is SYGVKD in the germline V gene. There are 11 residues in the CDR3. V dropped 8 bases and J dropped 3 bases, with 7 bases sitting between them. CDR3 residues: CAIRREETQYF. The CDR3 nucleotides are TGTGCCATCCGGAGAGAAGAGACCCAGTACTTC.

This clone was picked up one time. The chain recombines TRBV5-3 with TRBJ1-4; 8 nucleotides align to TRBD1. TRBV5-3 is recorded as an ORF, its role being uncertain. CDR3 length: 15 amino acids. Trimming at V came to 3 bases and at J to 6 bases, leaving 7 bases not matched to a gene. The CDR3 loop reads CARSSDRGQDEKLFF. In nucleotides, the CDR3 is TGTGCCAGAAGCTCCGACAGGGGACAGGATGAAAAACTGTTTTTT.

As DNA, the CDR3 is TGTGCCAGCAGCGGCGGGCGCTACAATGAGCAGTTCTTC. Residues: CASSGGRYNEQFF. The V and J genes are TRBV7-3 and TRBJ2-1, with D tentatively TRBD2 (5 bases). Germline V CDR1 and CDR2: SGHTA, FQGTGA. The V end lost 5 bases, the J end lost 3 bases, and 8 bases lay between the germline ends. The CDR3 is made up of 13 amino acids.

The rearrangement joins TRBV7-6 to TRBJ2-5, with D hard to call. Between the trimmed V and J ends, which lost 2 bases and 7 bases, there was a span of 14 bases. The CDR3 totals 14 residues. CDR1 and CDR2 from the germline V gene are SGHVS and FNYEAQ. This CDR3 reads CASSLNPPGGTQYF. The CDR3 nucleotides read TGTGCCAGCAGCTTAAATCCTCCCGGTGGGACCCAGTACTTC.

The gene calls are TRBV6-5 and TRBJ1-3; D unresolved. CDR3 length equals 15 residues. CDR1 is MNHEY and CDR2 is SVGAGI in the germline V gene. Trimming left V 10 bases short and J 4 bases short, with 20 bases between. CDR3 in DNA: TGTGCCACCTCCTTGGGCGGGTCGGAGGGAAACACCATATATTTT. Its translation is CATSLGGSEGNTIYF.

The chain couples TRBV18 to TRBJ1-4, with D unresolved. Germline CDR1 is KGHSH and CDR2 is LQKENI. This CDR3 is built from 12 residues. V lost 5 bases to trimming and J lost 4 bases, with 5 bases between them. CDR3 sequence: CASSAGNEKLFF. The DNA of the CDR3 is TGTGCCAGCTCAGCGGGTAATGAAAAACTGTTTTTT.

The chain couples TRBV18 to TRBJ2-3; D is uncertain. Trimming pared 6 bases from V and 2 bases from J, leaving 18 bases between. The germline gives CDR1 KGHSH, CDR2 LQKENI. This CDR3 is built from 16 residues. Here the CDR3 reads CASSQTARPDTDTQYF. The CDR3 nucleotides are TGTGCCAGCTCTCAAACTGCCCGTCCCGACACAGATACGCAGTATTTT.

The chain employs TRBV2 and TRBJ1-6; TRBD1 matches 7 bases. Germline V gives CDR1 SNHLY, CDR2 FYNNEI. This CDR3 is built from 17 residues. Trimming removed 6 bases from V and 0 bases from J; junction bases left unmatched: 8. The CDR3 coding sequence is TGTGCCAGCAGATTACAGGGGCCGAGCTCCTATAATTCACCCCTCCACTTT. This encodes CASRLQGPSSYNSPLHF.

This chain joins TRBV7-9 and TRBJ2-1; 15 nucleotides agree with TRBD2. The length of the CDR3 is 16 residues. J lost 7 bases, V lost 5 bases, and 6 bases had no gene match. Germline loops: CDR1 SEHNR, CDR2 FQNEAQ (reference sequence). CDR3 sequence (DNA): TGTGCCAGCAGCCCAGGACTAGCGGGAGGGTCGAATGAGCAGTTCTTC. Translation gives CASSPGLAGGSNEQFF.

V and J are TRBV6-5 and TRBJ2-7; TRBD1 agrees at 8 bases. From germline, CDR1 is MNHEY and CDR2 SVGAGI. The length of the CDR3 is 16 residues. With 2 bases clipped from V and 3 bases from J, the junction kept 9 bases outside the gene matches. The CDR3 nucleotides read TGTGCCAGCAGTTACGGCACCGGGACAGGCGGCTACGAGCAGTACTTC. Encoded protein: CASSYGTGTGGYEQYF.

The chain combines TRBV27 with TRBJ2-3, with D perhaps matching TRBD1 (6 bases). Between the trimmed V and J ends, which lost 8 bases and 7 bases, there was a span of 13 bases. There are 12 residues in the CDR3. Looked up from germline, CDR1 is MNHEY and CDR2 is SMNVEV (reference sequence). CDR3 sequence: CASGETGNTQYF. The CDR3 DNA is TGTGCCAGCGGTGAAACAGGGAATACGCAGTATTTT.

This chain joins TRBV19 and TRBJ2-5; 8 nucleotides line up with TRBD1. The CDR3 sequence is 15 residues long. Losses at the gene ends were 9 bases for V and 4 bases for J; bases not matched to a gene: 13. In germline, CDR1 is LNHDA, CDR2 SQIVND (reference sequence). The CDR3 DNA reads as TGTGCCAGCAACCCCGGACAGGGACCGGGAGAGACCCAGTACTTC. This gives the protein CASNPGQGPGETQYF.

The rearrangement joins TRBV15 to TRBJ2-1; 7 positions match TRBD1. Germline CDR1 LNHNV, CDR2 YYDKDF (reference sequence). The CDR3 contains 17 residues. V trimming: 3 bases; J trimming: 2 bases; junction bases outside the gene matches: 10. The CDR3 reads CATSRIIGGSPYNEQFF. The CDR3 DNA reads TGTGCCACCAGCAGGATAATAGGGGGCTCCCCCTACAATGAGCAGTTCTTC.

This clone is a singleton in its sample. The chain carries TRBV11-2 and TRBJ2-7; possibly TRBD1 for D (6 bases). Germline CDR1 is SGHAT and CDR2 is FQNNGV. V was shortened by 5 bases and J by 0 bases, with 11 bases between the two germline ends. CDR3 length: 14 residues. The CDR3 nucleotides are TGTGCCAGCAGCCGAGCGGACAGCTCCTACGAGCAGTACTTC. Protein sequence: CASSRADSSYEQYF.

The chain employs TRBV5-1 and TRBJ2-2; D ambiguous. CDR1 and CDR2 from the germline V gene are SGHRS and YFSETQ. There are 14 residues in the CDR3. The V gene lost 1 base and the J gene lost 1 base, with 5 bases spanning the gap. CDR3 region: CASSLTENTGELFF. The DNA of the CDR3 is TGCGCCAGCAGCTTGACAGAGAACACCGGGGAGCTGTTTTTT.

J is TRBJ2-2 and V is TRBV6-5; D call uncertain. This CDR3 is 13 amino acids long. V gave up 0 bases and J gave up 5 bases, with 4 bases separating them. Germline assignment: CDR1 MNHEY and CDR2 SVGAGI. CDR3 nucleotide sequence: TGTGCCAGCAGTTACTCGAGGACCGGGGAGCTGTTTTTT. Its translation: CASSYSRTGELFF.

In nucleotides, the CDR3 is TGTGCCAGCAGGAAAACAGGGGGGGGGAACAATGAGCAGTTCTTC. This translates into CASRKTGGGNNEQFF. The J gene is TRBJ2-1, the V gene TRBV27, with D maybe TRBD1 (8 bases). CDR1 MNHEY and CDR2 SMNVEV come from the germline V gene (reference sequence). V lost 6 bases to trimming and J lost 5 bases, with 17 bases between them. The CDR3 is 15 amino acids.

The chain couples TRBV5-5 to TRBJ2-3; tentative D call: TRBD1 (5 bases). CDR1 and CDR2 from the germline V gene are SGHKS and YYEKEE (reference sequence). This CDR3 is built from 16 residues. Trimming cost V 1 base and J 6 bases, with 18 bases left between them. CDR3 sequence reads: CASSLFSSGLGDTQYF. CDR3 coding DNA: TGTGCCAGCAGCTTGTTTTCGTCAGGGTTGGGCGATACGCAGTATTTT.